This is a list of T cell receptor beta chains from one sample in a study of blood T cell repertoires in COVID-19. The repertoire was sequenced with immunoSEQ multiplex PCR; TCRdb's copy has only in-frame clones and lacks some. This sample has just over 95,000 clones; 87% occur once, and the top ten carry approximately 15%. Sequenced material: peripheral blood. Receptor source: a human donor in a cohort sampled during active COVID-19. Both conserved end residues are part of each CDR3. Fields, in order: clone size, J gene, CDR3 length, V gene, D gene, CDR3 DNA, CDR3 protein. D genes are given only for firm matches. Only part of the rows carry a size: once, few, many, or a class if the clone is expanded.

clone size: -
J gene: TRBJ2-1
CDR3 length: 15
V gene: TRBV9
D gene: TRBD2
CDR3 DNA: TGTGCCAGCAGCGTTTCGTGGACTAGTGGGCATGAGCAGTTCTTC
CDR3 protein: CASSVSWTSGHEQFF

clone size: few
J gene: TRBJ2-7
CDR3 length: 14
V gene: TRBV7-2
D gene: -
CDR3 DNA: TGTGCCAGCAGCTTCTCAACCAGCTCCTACGAGCAGTACTTC
CDR3 protein: CASSFSTSSYEQYF

clone size: -
J gene: TRBJ2-2
CDR3 length: 14
V gene: TRBV7-9
D gene: -
CDR3 DNA: TGTGCCAGCATCGGGACTGCAAACACCGGGGAGCTGTTTTTT
CDR3 protein: CASIGTANTGELFF

clone size: -
J gene: TRBJ2-5
CDR3 length: 15
V gene: TRBV30
D gene: TRBD2
CDR3 DNA: TGTGCCTGCTTAATTAGCGGGGGGGCCCAAGAGACCCAGTACTTC
CDR3 protein: CACLISGGAQETQYF

clone size: -
J gene: TRBJ1-3
CDR3 length: 15
V gene: TRBV15
D gene: -
CDR3 DNA: TGTGCCACCAGCAGAGCTAGGATTCGTGGAAACACCATATATTTT
CDR3 protein: CATSRARIRGNTIYF

clone size: -
J gene: TRBJ2-3
CDR3 length: 14
V gene: TRBV6-1
D gene: -
CDR3 DNA: TGTGCCAGCAGTGTAGCAAGACTCACAGATACGCAGTATTTT
CDR3 protein: CASSVARLTDTQYF

clone size: -
J gene: TRBJ2-2
CDR3 length: 17
V gene: TRBV3-1/TRBV3-2
D gene: TRBD2
CDR3 DNA: TGTGCCAGCAGCCAAGATTCTCTGGGGGGGGACACCGGGGAGCTGTTTTTT
CDR3 protein: CASSQDSLGGDTGELFF

clone size: -
J gene: TRBJ1-5
CDR3 length: 14
V gene: TRBV28
D gene: -
CDR3 DNA: TGTGCCAGCAGGCGGGGAGGGATTTTGCAGCCCCAGCATTTT
CDR3 protein: CASRRGGILQPQHF

clone size: -
J gene: TRBJ1-1
CDR3 length: 16
V gene: TRBV2
D gene: TRBD1
CDR3 DNA: TGTGCCAGCAGTGAAGGACGGGGACAGGGGGCTTCGAGAGCTTTCTTT
CDR3 protein: CASSEGRGQGASRAFF

clone size: -
J gene: TRBJ1-2
CDR3 length: 16
V gene: TRBV27
D gene: -
CDR3 DNA: TGTGCCAGCAGTTTATCAGGGGTTCAAGGGTACTATGGCTACACCTTC
CDR3 protein: CASSLSGVQGYYGYTF

clone size: -
J gene: TRBJ1-2
CDR3 length: 14
V gene: TRBV11-2
D gene: TRBD1
CDR3 DNA: TGTGCCAGCAGCTTTCCGGGGACAGGGTCTGGCTACACCTTC
CDR3 protein: CASSFPGTGSGYTF

clone size: -
J gene: TRBJ1-1
CDR3 length: 15
V gene: TRBV28
D gene: TRBD1
CDR3 DNA: TGTGCCAGCAGTTTGGACAGGGGGATCTACACTGAAGCTTTCTTT
CDR3 protein: CASSLDRGIYTEAFF

clone size: -
J gene: TRBJ2-7
CDR3 length: 16
V gene: TRBV5-4
D gene: -
CDR3 DNA: TGTGCCAGCAGCTTGGGGCGAGGGTATCCCTCCTACGAGCAGTACTTC
CDR3 protein: CASSLGRGYPSYEQYF

clone size: -
J gene: TRBJ1-5
CDR3 length: 15
V gene: TRBV28
D gene: TRBD1
CDR3 DNA: TGTGCCAGCAGTCACAGGGGGAAGGGGAATCAGCCCCAGCATTTT
CDR3 protein: CASSHRGKGNQPQHF

clone size: -
J gene: TRBJ1-3
CDR3 length: 18
V gene: TRBV19
D gene: -
CDR3 DNA: TGTGCCAGTAGTACGCTAAACCGACAGGACAGCTCTGGAAACACCATATATTTT
CDR3 protein: CASSTLNRQDSSGNTIYF

clone size: -
J gene: TRBJ2-2
CDR3 length: 16
V gene: TRBV24-1
D gene: TRBD1
CDR3 DNA: TGTGCCACCAGTGATTCCGGGACAGGGGACACCGGGGAGCTGTTTTTT
CDR3 protein: CATSDSGTGDTGELFF

clone size: -
J gene: TRBJ2-1
CDR3 length: 16
V gene: TRBV7-8
D gene: TRBD2
CDR3 DNA: TGTGCCAGCAGCTTAATCCGACTAGCGGCGGACAATGAGCAGTTCTTC
CDR3 protein: CASSLIRLAADNEQFF

clone size: -
J gene: TRBJ2-1
CDR3 length: 15
V gene: TRBV27
D gene: -
CDR3 DNA: TGTGCCAGCAGTTTGGGACACGGACTCGACAATGAGCAGTTCTTC
CDR3 protein: CASSLGHGLDNEQFF

clone size: once
J gene: TRBJ1-6
CDR3 length: 14
V gene: TRBV4-3
D gene: -
CDR3 DNA: TGCGCCAGCAGCCCGTCCGTTGACTATTCACCCCTCCACTTT
CDR3 protein: CASSPSVDYSPLHF

clone size: -
J gene: TRBJ2-1
CDR3 length: 15
V gene: TRBV15
D gene: -
CDR3 DNA: TGTGCCACCAGCAGAAGCGGCAGCTCCTACAATGAGCAGTTCTTC
CDR3 protein: CATSRSGSSYNEQFF

clone size: -
J gene: TRBJ2-7
CDR3 length: 15
V gene: TRBV11-2
D gene: TRBD2
CDR3 DNA: TGTGCCAGCAGCTTCCGTTTAGCGGGTGCCTACGAGCAGTACTTC
CDR3 protein: CASSFRLAGAYEQYF

clone size: -
J gene: TRBJ1-3
CDR3 length: 15
V gene: TRBV6-5
D gene: TRBD1
CDR3 DNA: TGTGCCAGCAGTTACGGGACAGGGATGGGAAACACCATATATTTT
CDR3 protein: CASSYGTGMGNTIYF

clone size: -
J gene: TRBJ2-3
CDR3 length: 14
V gene: TRBV5-1
D gene: -
CDR3 DNA: TGCGCCAGCAGCTTGGAGGGGCGCGCAGATACGCAGTATTTT
CDR3 protein: CASSLEGRADTQYF

clone size: -
J gene: TRBJ1-1
CDR3 length: 14
V gene: TRBV27
D gene: -
CDR3 DNA: TGTGCCAGCAACTACCTCGGGGGAGGCACTGAAGCTTTCTTT
CDR3 protein: CASNYLGGGTEAFF

clone size: -
J gene: TRBJ1-5
CDR3 length: 12
V gene: TRBV4-1
D gene: -
CDR3 DNA: TGCGCCAGCAGTCAGGGGAATCAGCCCCAGCATTTT
CDR3 protein: CASSQGNQPQHF

clone size: -
J gene: TRBJ2-1
CDR3 length: 17
V gene: TRBV19
D gene: -
CDR3 DNA: TGTGCCAGTAGTCCATCCGGCGGGACAGGGACTAGCAATGAGCAGTTCTTC
CDR3 protein: CASSPSGGTGTSNEQFF

clone size: -
J gene: TRBJ2-7
CDR3 length: 14
V gene: TRBV10-3
D gene: TRBD2
CDR3 DNA: TGTGCCATCAGTGAGGAGCGGGGGAATTCCGAGCAGTACTTC
CDR3 protein: CAISEERGNSEQYF

clone size: -
J gene: TRBJ1-6
CDR3 length: 14
V gene: TRBV5-8
D gene: -
CDR3 DNA: TGTGCCAGCAGATATCTCAGGGGTAATTCACCCCTCCACTTT
CDR3 protein: CASRYLRGNSPLHF

clone size: few
J gene: TRBJ2-4
CDR3 length: 14
V gene: TRBV19
D gene: -
CDR3 DNA: TGTGCCACCCGGGACACTTTAGCCAAAAACATTCAGTACTTC
CDR3 protein: CATRDTLAKNIQYF

clone size: -
J gene: TRBJ1-2
CDR3 length: 13
V gene: TRBV5-8
D gene: TRBD1
CDR3 DNA: TGTGCCAGCAGCGCGGGACAGGGTTATGGCTACACCTTC
CDR3 protein: CASSAGQGYGYTF

clone size: -
J gene: TRBJ2-1
CDR3 length: 13
V gene: TRBV10-3
D gene: -
CDR3 DNA: TGTGCCACGTTGCCGGGCTCCTACAATGAGCAGTTCTTC
CDR3 protein: CATLPGSYNEQFF

clone size: -
J gene: TRBJ2-1
CDR3 length: 11
V gene: TRBV13
D gene: -
CDR3 DNA: TGTGCCAGCAGCTTAGCTAATGAGCAGTTCTTC
CDR3 protein: CASSLANEQFF

clone size: -
J gene: TRBJ2-3
CDR3 length: 15
V gene: TRBV6-6
D gene: -
CDR3 DNA: TGTGCCACCTACGCGGCCTTAAGGATCACAGATACGCAGTATTTT
CDR3 protein: CATYAALRITDTQYF

clone size: -
J gene: TRBJ2-1
CDR3 length: 15
V gene: TRBV7-3
D gene: TRBD2
CDR3 DNA: TGTGCCAGCAGCAGGTGGGAGGGGCAAAGGGATGAGCAGTTCTTC
CDR3 protein: CASSRWEGQRDEQFF

clone size: few
J gene: TRBJ1-6
CDR3 length: 15
V gene: TRBV11-2
D gene: -
CDR3 DNA: TGTGCCAGCAGCTTAGATCAAGCGTATGGTTCACCCCTCCACTTT
CDR3 protein: CASSLDQAYGSPLHF

clone size: -
J gene: TRBJ1-2
CDR3 length: 13
V gene: TRBV13
D gene: -
CDR3 DNA: TGTGCCAGCAGCCAAGGTCCGGGTCGGGGCTACACCTTC
CDR3 protein: CASSQGPGRGYTF

clone size: -
J gene: TRBJ2-2
CDR3 length: 12
V gene: TRBV7-9
D gene: -
CDR3 DNA: TGTGCCAGCAGCTTAGCCAACGGGGAGCTGTTTTTT
CDR3 protein: CASSLANGELFF

clone size: -
J gene: TRBJ1-1
CDR3 length: 16
V gene: TRBV25-1
D gene: -
CDR3 DNA: TGTGCCAGCAGTGAATTGGGGAGGGGACCGAACACTGAAGCTTTCTTT
CDR3 protein: CASSELGRGPNTEAFF

clone size: -
J gene: TRBJ2-1
CDR3 length: 18
V gene: TRBV11-2
D gene: -
CDR3 DNA: TGTGCCAGCAGCTTAGTAGGGGAAAGGGTGAGCTCCTACAATGAGCAGTTCTTC
CDR3 protein: CASSLVGERVSSYNEQFF

clone size: -
J gene: TRBJ2-7
CDR3 length: 15
V gene: TRBV18
D gene: TRBD1
CDR3 DNA: TGTGCCAGCTCACCCTTGGCAGGGGGTACCTACGAGCAGTACTTC
CDR3 protein: CASSPLAGGTYEQYF

clone size: once
J gene: TRBJ2-5
CDR3 length: 11
V gene: TRBV7-6
D gene: -
CDR3 DNA: TGTGCTGTCAGTTACATGGAGACCCAGTACTTC
CDR3 protein: CAVSYMETQYF

clone size: -
J gene: TRBJ2-3
CDR3 length: 19
V gene: TRBV7-6
D gene: TRBD2
CDR3 DNA: TGTGCCAGCCAGCTTAGGACTCCTCGTGGCGGGAGGGCGGTAGATACGCAGTATTTT
CDR3 protein: CASQLRTPRGGRAVDTQYF

clone size: -
J gene: TRBJ2-3
CDR3 length: 15
V gene: TRBV7-9
D gene: TRBD2
CDR3 DNA: TGTGCCAGCAGCCGGACTAGCGGGAGAAGGGATACGCAGTATTTT
CDR3 protein: CASSRTSGRRDTQYF

clone size: -
J gene: TRBJ2-2
CDR3 length: 18
V gene: TRBV4-3
D gene: TRBD2
CDR3 DNA: TGCGCCAGCAGCCAAAGACTAGCGGGAGCGGAGGGCACCGGGGAGCTGTTTTTT
CDR3 protein: CASSQRLAGAEGTGELFF